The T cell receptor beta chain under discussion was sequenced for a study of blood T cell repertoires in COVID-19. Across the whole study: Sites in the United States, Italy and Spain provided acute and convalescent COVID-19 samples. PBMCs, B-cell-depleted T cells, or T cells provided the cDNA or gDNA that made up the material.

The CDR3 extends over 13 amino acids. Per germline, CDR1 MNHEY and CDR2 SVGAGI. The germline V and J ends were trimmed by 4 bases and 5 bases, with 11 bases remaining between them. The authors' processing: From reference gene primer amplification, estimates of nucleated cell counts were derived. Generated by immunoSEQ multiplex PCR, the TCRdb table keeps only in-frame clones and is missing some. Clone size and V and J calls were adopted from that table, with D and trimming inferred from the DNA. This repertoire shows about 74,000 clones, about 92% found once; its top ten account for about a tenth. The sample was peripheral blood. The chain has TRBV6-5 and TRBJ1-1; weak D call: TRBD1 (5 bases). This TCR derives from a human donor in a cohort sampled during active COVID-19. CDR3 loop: CASSLEGLTEAFF. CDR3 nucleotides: TGTGCCAGCAGTTTGGAGGGGCTGACTGAAGCTTTCTTT.